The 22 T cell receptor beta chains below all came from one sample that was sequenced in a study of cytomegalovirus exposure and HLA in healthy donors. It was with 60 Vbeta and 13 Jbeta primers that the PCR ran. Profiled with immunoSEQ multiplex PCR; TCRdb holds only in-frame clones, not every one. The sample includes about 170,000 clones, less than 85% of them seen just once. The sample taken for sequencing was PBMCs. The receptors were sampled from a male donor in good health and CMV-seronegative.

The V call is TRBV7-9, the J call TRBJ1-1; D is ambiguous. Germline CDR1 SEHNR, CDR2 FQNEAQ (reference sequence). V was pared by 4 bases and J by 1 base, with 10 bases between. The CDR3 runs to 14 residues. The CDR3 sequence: CASSSHNRNTEAFF. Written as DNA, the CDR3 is TGTGCCAGCAGCTCCCACAACAGGAACACTGAAGCTTTCTTT.

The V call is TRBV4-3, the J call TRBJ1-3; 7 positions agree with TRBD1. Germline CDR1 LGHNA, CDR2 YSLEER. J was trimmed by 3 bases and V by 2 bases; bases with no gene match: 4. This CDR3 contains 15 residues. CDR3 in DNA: TGCGCCAGCAGCCAACAGACAGGGAATGGAAACACCATATATTTT. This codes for CASSQQTGNGNTIYF.

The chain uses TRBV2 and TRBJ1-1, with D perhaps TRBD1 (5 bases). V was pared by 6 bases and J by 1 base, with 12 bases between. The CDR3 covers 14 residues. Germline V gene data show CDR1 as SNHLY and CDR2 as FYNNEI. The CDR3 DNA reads TGTGCCAGCAGAGCGGGGGTTGGGAACACTGAAGCTTTCTTT. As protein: CASRAGVGNTEAFF.

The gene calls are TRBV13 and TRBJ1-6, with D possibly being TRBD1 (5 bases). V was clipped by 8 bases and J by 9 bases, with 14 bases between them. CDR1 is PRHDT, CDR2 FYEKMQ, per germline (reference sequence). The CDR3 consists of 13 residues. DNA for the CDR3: TGTGCCAGCGGGGCAGAAGGTGCTTCACCCCTCCACTTT. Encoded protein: CASGAEGASPLHF.

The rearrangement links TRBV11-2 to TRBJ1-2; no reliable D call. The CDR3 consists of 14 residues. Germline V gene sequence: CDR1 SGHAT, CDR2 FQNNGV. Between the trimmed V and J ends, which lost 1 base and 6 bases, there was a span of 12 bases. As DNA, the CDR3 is TGTGCCAGCAGCTTAGCCCACAGTGTCGATGGCTACACCTTC. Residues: CASSLAHSVDGYTF.

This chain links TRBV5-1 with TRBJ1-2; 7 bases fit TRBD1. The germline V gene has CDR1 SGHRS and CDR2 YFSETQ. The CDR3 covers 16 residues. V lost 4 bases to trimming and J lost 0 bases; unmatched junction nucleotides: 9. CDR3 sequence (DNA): TGCGCCAGCAGCCCCTGGGACAGCCTAGCTAACTATGGCTACACCTTC. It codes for CASSPWDSLANYGYTF. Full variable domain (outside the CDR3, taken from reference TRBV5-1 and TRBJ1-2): KAGVTQTPRYLIKTRGQQVTLSCSPISGHRSVSWYQQTPGQGLQFLFEYFSETQRNKGNFPGRFSGRQFSNSRSEMNVSTLELGDSALYLCASSPWDSLANYGYTFGSGTRLTVV.

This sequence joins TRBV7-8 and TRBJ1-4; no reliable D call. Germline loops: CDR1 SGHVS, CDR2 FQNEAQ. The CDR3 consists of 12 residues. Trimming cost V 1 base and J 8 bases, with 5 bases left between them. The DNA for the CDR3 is TGTGCCAGCAGCTTAGTTTCGGAAAAACTGTTTTTT. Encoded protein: CASSLVSEKLFF.

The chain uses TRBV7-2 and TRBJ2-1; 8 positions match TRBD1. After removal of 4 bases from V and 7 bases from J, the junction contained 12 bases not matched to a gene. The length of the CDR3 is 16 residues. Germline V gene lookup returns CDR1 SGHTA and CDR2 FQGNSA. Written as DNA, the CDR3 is TGTGCCAGCAGCTACCCGGACAGGGTAGCAAGAAATGAGCAGTTCTTC. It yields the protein CASSYPDRVARNEQFF.

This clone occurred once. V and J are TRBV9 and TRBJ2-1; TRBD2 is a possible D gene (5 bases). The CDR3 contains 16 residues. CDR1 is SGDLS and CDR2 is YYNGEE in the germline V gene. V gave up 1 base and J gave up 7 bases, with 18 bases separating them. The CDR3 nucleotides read TGTGCCAGCAGCGTATACATCGAGGGTTGGGAGAATGAGCAGTTCTTC. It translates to CASSVYIEGWENEQFF.

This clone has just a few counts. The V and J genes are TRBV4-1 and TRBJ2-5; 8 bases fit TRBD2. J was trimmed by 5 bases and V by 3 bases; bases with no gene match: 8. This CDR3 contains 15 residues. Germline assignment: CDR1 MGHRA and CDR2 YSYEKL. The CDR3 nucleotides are TGCGCCAGCAGCCAGGATACTAGCGGTCCTGAGACCCAGTACTTC. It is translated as CASSQDTSGPETQYF.

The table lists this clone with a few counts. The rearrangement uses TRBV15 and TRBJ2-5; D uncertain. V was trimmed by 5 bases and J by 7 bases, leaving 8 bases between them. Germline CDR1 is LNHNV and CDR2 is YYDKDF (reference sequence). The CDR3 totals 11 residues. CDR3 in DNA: TGTGCCACCAGCTCCCACGGGACCCAGTACTTC. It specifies CATSSHGTQYF.

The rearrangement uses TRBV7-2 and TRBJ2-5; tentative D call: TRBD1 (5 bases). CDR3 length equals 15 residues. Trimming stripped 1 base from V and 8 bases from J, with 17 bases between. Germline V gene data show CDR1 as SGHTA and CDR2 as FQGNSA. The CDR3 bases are TGTGCCAGCAGCTTAGGTATCCCAGGGAAGAGAACCCAGTACTTC. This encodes CASSLGIPGKRTQYF.

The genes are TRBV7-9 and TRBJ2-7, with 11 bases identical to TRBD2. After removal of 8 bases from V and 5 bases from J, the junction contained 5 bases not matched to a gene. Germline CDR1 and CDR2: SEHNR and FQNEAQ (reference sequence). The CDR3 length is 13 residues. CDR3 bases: TGTGCCAGCGCTAGCGGGGGGAGCGACGAGCAGTACTTC. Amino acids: CASASGGSDEQYF.

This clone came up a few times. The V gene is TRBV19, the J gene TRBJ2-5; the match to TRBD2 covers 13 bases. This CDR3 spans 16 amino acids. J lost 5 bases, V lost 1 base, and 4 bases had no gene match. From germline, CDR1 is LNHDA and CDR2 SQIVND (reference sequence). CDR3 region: CASSIGGTSGAETQYF. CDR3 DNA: TGTGCCAGTAGTATAGGAGGGACTAGCGGGGCTGAGACCCAGTACTTC.

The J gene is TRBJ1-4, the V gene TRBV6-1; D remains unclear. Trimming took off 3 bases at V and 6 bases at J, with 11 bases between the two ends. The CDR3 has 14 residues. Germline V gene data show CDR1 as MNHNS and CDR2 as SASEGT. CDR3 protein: CASSDRSTYEKLFF. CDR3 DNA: TGTGCCAGCAGTGACCGATCGACTTATGAAAAACTGTTTTTT.

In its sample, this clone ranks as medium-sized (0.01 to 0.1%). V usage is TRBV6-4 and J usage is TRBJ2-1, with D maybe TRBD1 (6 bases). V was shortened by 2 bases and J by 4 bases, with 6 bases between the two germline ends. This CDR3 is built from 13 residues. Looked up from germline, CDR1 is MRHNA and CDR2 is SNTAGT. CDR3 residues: CASSDTGYNEQFF. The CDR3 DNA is TGTGCCAGCAGTGACACAGGGTACAATGAGCAGTTCTTC.

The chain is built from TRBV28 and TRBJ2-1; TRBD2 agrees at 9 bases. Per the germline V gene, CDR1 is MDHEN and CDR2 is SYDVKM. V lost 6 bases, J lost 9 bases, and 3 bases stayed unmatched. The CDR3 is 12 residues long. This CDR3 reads CASRSGRLEQFF. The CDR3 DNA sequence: TGTGCCAGCAGGAGCGGGAGGCTTGAGCAGTTCTTC.

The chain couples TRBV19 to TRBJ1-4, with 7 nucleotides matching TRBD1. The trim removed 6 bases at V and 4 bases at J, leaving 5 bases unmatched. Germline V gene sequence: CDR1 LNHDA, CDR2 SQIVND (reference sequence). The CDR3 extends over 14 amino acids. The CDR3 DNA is TGTGCCAGTAGAACGGGACAGTTTAATGAAAAACTGTTTTTT. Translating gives CASRTGQFNEKLFF.

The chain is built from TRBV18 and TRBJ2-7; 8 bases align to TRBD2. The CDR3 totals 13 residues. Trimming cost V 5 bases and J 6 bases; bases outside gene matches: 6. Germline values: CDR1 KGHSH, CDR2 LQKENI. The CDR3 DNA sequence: TGTGCCAGCTCAAAAGCGGGAGCCGCCGAGCAGTACTTC. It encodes CASSKAGAAEQYF.

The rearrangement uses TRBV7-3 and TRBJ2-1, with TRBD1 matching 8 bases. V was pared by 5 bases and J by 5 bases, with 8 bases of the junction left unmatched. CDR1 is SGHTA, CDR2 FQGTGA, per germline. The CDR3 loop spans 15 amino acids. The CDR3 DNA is TGTGCCAGCAGCCGCACAGGGGGAACTAACAATGAGCAGTTCTTC. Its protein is CASSRTGGTNNEQFF.

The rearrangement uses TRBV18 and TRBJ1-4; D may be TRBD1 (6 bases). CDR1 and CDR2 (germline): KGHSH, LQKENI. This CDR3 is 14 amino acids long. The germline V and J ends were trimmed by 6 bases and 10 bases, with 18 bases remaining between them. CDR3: CASSPRAGELKLFF. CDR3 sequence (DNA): TGTGCCAGCTCGCCGAGGGCAGGGGAACTAAAACTGTTTTTT.

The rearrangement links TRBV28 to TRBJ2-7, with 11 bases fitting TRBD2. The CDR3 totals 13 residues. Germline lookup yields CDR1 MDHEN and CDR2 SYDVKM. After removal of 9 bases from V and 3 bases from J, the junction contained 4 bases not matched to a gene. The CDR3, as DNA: TGTGCCAGTAGACTAGCGGGAAACTACGAGCAGTACTTC. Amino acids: CASRLAGNYEQYF.